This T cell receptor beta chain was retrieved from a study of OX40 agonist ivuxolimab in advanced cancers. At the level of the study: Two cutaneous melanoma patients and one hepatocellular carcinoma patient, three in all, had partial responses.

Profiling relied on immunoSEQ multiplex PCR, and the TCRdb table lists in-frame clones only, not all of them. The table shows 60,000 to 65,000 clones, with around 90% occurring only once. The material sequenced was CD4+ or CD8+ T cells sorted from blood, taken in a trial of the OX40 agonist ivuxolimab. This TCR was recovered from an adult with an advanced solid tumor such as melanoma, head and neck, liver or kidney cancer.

The CDR3: CASSLPGHPTQYF. The CDR3 region has the DNA TGTGCCAGCAGCTTACCAGGACACCCAACGCAGTATTTT. The chain combines TRBV7-9 with TRBJ2-3, with D possibly TRBD1 on 5 matching bases. Germline V gene sequence: CDR1 SEHNR, CDR2 FQNEAQ (reference sequence). V dropped 2 bases and J dropped 9 bases, with 12 bases sitting between them. This CDR3 has 13 residues.